A single sample is the source of the 15 T cell receptor beta chains below, sequenced in a study of CD8+ T cells in alopecia areata (dated by TCRdb to about 2018). Library method: the immunoSEQ multiplex PCR assay. RNA was extracted from all samples and reverse transcribed into cDNA as template for TCR sequencing. Imported from immuneACCESS, the table was reduced by TCRdb to in-frame sequences with V and J called. These copies leave out some clones; in studies compared against another copy, an unresolved V gene accounts for under half, and the cause of the remainder is not known. The sample table shows roughly 210,000 clones, and 43% are seen once. The ten largest clones add up to about 2.4% of the sample. Taken with the paper, the label for treatment or condition translates to: oral pan-JAK inhibitor, 5-10 mg twice daily. Sample: CD4+ T cells sorted from blood, taken around week 37, from a patient treated with tofacitinib. Every receptor here comes from a human donor with alopecia areata.

The chain links TRBV30 to TRBJ2-3; a weak D match, TRBD2 (5 bases). The CDR3 has 16 amino acids. V dropped 1 base and J dropped 0 bases, with 14 bases sitting between them. Germline CDR1 and CDR2: GTSNPN and SVGIG (reference sequence). The CDR3 here is CAWSAPLAPSTDTQYF. As DNA, the CDR3 is TGTGCCTGGAGTGCCCCCCTAGCCCCAAGCACAGATACGCAGTATTTT. The complete variable domain, with remaining parts taken from reference TRBV30 and TRBJ2-3, reads SQTIHQWPATLVQPVGSPLSLECTVEGTSNPNLYWYRQAAGRGLQLLFYSVGIGQISSEVPQNLSASRPQDRQFILSSKKLLLSDSGFYLCAWSAPLAPSTDTQYFGPGTRLTVL.

The rearrangement joins TRBV7-9 to TRBJ1-1; D gene ambiguous. V lost 1 base to trimming and J lost 11 bases, with 11 bases between them. This CDR3 has 12 residues. The germline gives CDR1 SEHNR, CDR2 FQNEAQ (reference sequence). CDR3 nucleotides: TGTGCCAGCAGCTTAGTTCAGGTAACGGCTTTCTTT. It encodes CASSLVQVTAFF.

The chain employs TRBV9 and TRBJ2-3, with 7 bases aligning to TRBD1. The CDR3 runs 15 residues. The V and J ends lost 4 bases and 4 bases, in that order; junction bases with no gene match: 9. Looked up from germline, CDR1 is SGDLS and CDR2 is YYNGEE. CDR3 sequence reads: CASSPRGQLPDTQYF. CDR3 nucleotides: TGTGCCAGCAGCCCGAGGGGACAGCTCCCAGATACGCAGTATTTT. Based on the CDR3 plus reference TRBV9 and TRBJ2-3, the full variable domain is DSGVTQTPKHLITATGQRVTLRCSPRSGDLSVYWYQQSLDQGLQFLIQYYNGEERAKGNILERFSAQQFPDLHSELNLSSLELGDSALYFCASSPRGQLPDTQYFGPGTRLTVL.

The gene calls are TRBV29-1 and TRBJ1-1, with 9 positions matching TRBD1. The junction had 9 bases not matched to a gene; V was cut back by 3 bases and J by 4 bases. CDR3 length: 15 amino acids. Germline CDR1 is SQVTM and CDR2 is ANQGSEA. CDR3 protein: CSVDRGTGIVTEAFF. The CDR3 coding sequence is TGCAGCGTTGATCGAGGGACAGGGATTGTCACTGAAGCTTTCTTT.

This clone turned up a few times. The CDR3 sequence is CASSVASIGYEQYF. The CDR3 DNA follows: TGTGCCAGCAGCGTAGCTAGCATCGGCTACGAGCAGTACTTC. The chain recombines TRBV9 with TRBJ2-7; tentative D call: TRBD2 (5 bases). The CDR3 contains 14 residues. The V and J ends lost 0 bases and 3 bases respectively, with 10 bases between them. Germline loops: CDR1 SGDLS, CDR2 YYNGEE. Filled out from reference TRBV9 and TRBJ2-7, the complete variable domain reads DSGVTQTPKHLITATGQRVTLRCSPRSGDLSVYWYQQSLDQGLQFLIQYYNGEERAKGNILERFSAQQFPDLHSELNLSSLELGDSALYFCASSVASIGYEQYFGPGTRLTVT.

The chain recombines TRBV25-1 with TRBJ2-2; D is undetermined. The CDR3 has 14 amino acids. Looked up from germline, CDR1 is MGHDK and CDR2 is SYGVNS. Trimming took 2 bases from V and 1 from J, leaving 5 bases between them. As DNA, the CDR3 is TGTGCCAGCAGTGAAAGTGGGAACACCGGGGAGCTGTTTTTT. Encoded protein: CASSESGNTGELFF.

The rearrangement links TRBV7-9 to TRBJ2-7; D is perhaps TRBD1 (5 bases). This CDR3 spans 14 amino acids. Trimming cost V 5 bases and J 0 bases, with 11 bases left between them. Germline lookup yields CDR1 SEHNR and CDR2 FQNEAQ (reference sequence). CDR3 amino acids: CASSQGESSYEQYF. In DNA, the CDR3 is TGTGCCAGCAGCCAAGGGGAATCCTCCTACGAGCAGTACTTC.

The chain links TRBV7-2 to TRBJ2-7, with D perhaps TRBD1 (5 bases). The germline V gene encodes CDR1 SGHTA and CDR2 FQGNSA. The CDR3 length is 18 residues. V was shortened by 1 base and J by 1 base, with 20 bases between the two germline ends. The CDR3 DNA follows: TGTGCCAGCAGCTTAGGGGGAAGTGGGGCGTCTTCTTCCTACGAGCAGTACTTC. It specifies CASSLGGSGASSSYEQYF.

This clone was found many times. This chain connects TRBV27 to TRBJ1-2; D may be TRBD1 (5 bases). The CDR3 length is 15 residues. Germline V gene lookup returns CDR1 MNHEY and CDR2 SMNVEV (reference sequence). V was cut by 0 bases and J by 4 bases, with 12 bases left in between. CDR3: CASSLSPRVGYGYTF. In DNA form, the CDR3 reads TGTGCCAGCAGTTTATCCCCCAGGGTGGGCTATGGCTACACCTTC.

The rearrangement uses TRBV7-9 and TRBJ1-5; the D is unclear. The CDR3 sequence is 12 residues long. Germline V gene data show CDR1 as SEHNR and CDR2 as FQNEAQ (reference sequence). V lost 1 base, J lost 7 bases, and 5 bases lay in between. The CDR3 reads CASSLESQPQHF. The CDR3 nucleotides read TGTGCCAGCAGCTTAGAGTCCCAGCCCCAGCATTTT.

This clone was counted a few times. The chain links TRBV6-5 to TRBJ2-7, with D maybe TRBD1 (5 bases). V was clipped by 7 bases and J by 5 bases, with 18 bases between them. Per the germline V gene, CDR1 is MNHEY and CDR2 is SVGAGI. There are 14 residues in the CDR3. For the CDR3, the DNA is TGTGCCAGCACCAGGGAACGATCTAGTGACGAGCAGTACTTC. This gives the protein CASTRERSSDEQYF.

For the CDR3, the DNA is TGCAGCGTTGGGACTAGCGGGACGTATGAGCAGTTCTTC. Protein: CSVGTSGTYEQFF. This chain connects TRBV29-1 to TRBJ2-1; TRBD2 matches 12 bases. This CDR3 contains 13 residues. V was clipped by 4 bases and J by 8 bases; unmatched bases: 3. Germline CDR1 reads SQVTM; CDR2 reads ANQGSEA.

Only a few counts were recorded for this clone. CDR3 bases: TGCGCCAGCAGCCAAGTCGCAGGGGGCTACGAGCAGTACTTC. Translation gives CASSQVAGGYEQYF. The V and J genes are TRBV5-1 and TRBJ2-7; 7 bases map to TRBD1. V lost 4 bases, J lost 3 bases, and 7 bases stayed unmatched. The germline gives CDR1 SGHRS, CDR2 YFSETQ. The CDR3 loop spans 14 amino acids.

This clone appeared a few times. The rearrangement joins TRBV4-2 to TRBJ1-2, with TRBD1 matching over 9 bases. This CDR3 has 16 residues. The germline CDR1 and CDR2 sequences are LGHNA and YNFKEQ. With 3 bases clipped from V and 4 bases from J, the junction kept 9 bases outside the gene matches. The CDR3 bases are TGTGCCAGCAGCCAGGGGGACAGGGCCAACAGCTATGGCTACACCTTC. It translates to CASSQGDRANSYGYTF.

The chain combines TRBV2 with TRBJ2-2; unclear D gene. Germline-derived CDR1 and CDR2 are SNHLY and FYNNEI. The V and J ends lost 6 bases and 4 bases respectively, with 3 bases between them. The CDR3 contains 11 residues. This CDR3 is CASRGTGELFF. CDR3 nucleotides: TGTGCCAGCAGAGGCACCGGGGAGCTGTTTTTT.